This TCR beta chain appears in the sequencing data of a study of T cell changes during pregnancy in multiple sclerosis. Unmatched junction bases numbered 11, after V lost 4 bases and J lost 7 bases. The CDR3 consists of 16 residues. CDR1 is SGHDT, CDR2 YYEEEE, per germline. TCRdb's copy holds only in-frame clones and misses some; the assay was immunoSEQ multiplex PCR. Altogether tens of thousands of clones are present, around nine tenths being singletons, with the ten largest covering approximately 0.5%. This TCR derives from a female donor with multiple sclerosis, enrolled in a pregnancy study. The rearrangement links TRBV5-6 to TRBJ2-7, with 13 bases aligning to TRBD2. This sample comprised CD4+ T cells from peripheral blood mononuclear cells, obtained in the first trimester of pregnancy. The CDR3 here is CASSSLKLAGGSEQYF. The CDR3 DNA follows: TGTGCCAGCAGCAGTCTTAAACTAGCGGGAGGGAGTGAGCAGTACTTC. The complete variable domain, with remaining parts taken from reference TRBV5-6 and TRBJ2-7, reads DAGVTQSPTHLIKTRGQQVTLRCSPKSGHDTVSWYQQALGQGPQFIFQYYEEEERQRGNFPDRFSGHQFPNYSSELNVNALLLGDSALYLCASSSLKLAGGSEQYFGPGTRLTVT.